This T cell receptor beta chain was obtained from a study of cytomegalovirus exposure and HLA in healthy donors. For the study at large: Early release data held 75 million to 100 million unique TCRs from HLA-typed donors. Study-level points and caveats: In a later analysis, TCR beta V- and J-gene trimming showed a link to a missense DCLRE1C variant. When the data were analyzed later, several of the most significant clusters appeared to be linked to common viral pathogens. Cytomegalovirus-associated status was assigned to about 170 TCR beta chains.

In the PCR, 60 Vbeta and 13 Jbeta primers were used. Libraries were prepared by immunoSEQ multiplex PCR; TCRdb keeps only in-frame clonotypes and omits some of them. The sample holds 150,000 to 200,000 clones, approximately 82% seen once. As concerns this clone: The target antigen is unknown.

Sample: PBMCs. The receptor comes from a woman in her 30s in good health and CMV-seronegative.

The CDR3 region is CASSAGTGETEAFF. In DNA, the CDR3 is TGTGCCAGCAGCGCCGGGACAGGGGAGACTGAAGCTTTCTTT. The chain combines TRBV7-9 with TRBJ1-1, with 10 bases lining up with TRBD1. Losses at the gene ends were 5 bases for V and 5 bases for J; bases not matched to a gene: 5. Germline V gene sequence: CDR1 SEHNR, CDR2 FQNEAQ (reference sequence). This CDR3 is 14 amino acids long.